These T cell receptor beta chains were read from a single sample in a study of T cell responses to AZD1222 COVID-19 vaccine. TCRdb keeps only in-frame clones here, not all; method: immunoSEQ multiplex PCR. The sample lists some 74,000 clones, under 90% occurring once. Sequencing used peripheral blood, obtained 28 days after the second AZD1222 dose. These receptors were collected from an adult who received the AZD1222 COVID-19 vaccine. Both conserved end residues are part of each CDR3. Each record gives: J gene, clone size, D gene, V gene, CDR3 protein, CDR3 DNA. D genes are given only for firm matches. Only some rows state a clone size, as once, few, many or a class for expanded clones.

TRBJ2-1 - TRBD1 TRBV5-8 CASSSGTGVVDEQFF TGTGCCAGCAGTTCCGGGACAGGGGTTGTCGATGAGCAGTTCTTC
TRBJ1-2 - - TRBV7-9 CASSQNTGGPSNYGYTF TGTGCCAGCAGCCAGAATACAGGAGGACCCTCTAACTATGGCTACACCTTC
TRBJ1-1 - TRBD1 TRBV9 CASSGGQGRDTEAFF TGTGCCAGCAGCGGAGGACAGGGTAGGGACACTGAAGCTTTCTTT
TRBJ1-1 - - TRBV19 CASSMIWRDTEAFF TGTGCCAGTAGTATGATCTGGAGGGACACTGAAGCTTTCTTT
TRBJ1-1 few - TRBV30 CAWSTVPQQKKAFF TGTGCCTGGAGCACAGTGCCCCAGCAAAAAAAAGCTTTCTTT
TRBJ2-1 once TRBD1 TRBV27 CASSRGQQNNEQFF TGTGCCAGCAGTCGGGGACAGCAAAACAATGAGCAGTTCTTC
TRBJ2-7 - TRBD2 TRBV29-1 CSVESTSGSYEQYF TGCAGCGTTGAATCCACTAGCGGGAGCTACGAGCAGTACTTC
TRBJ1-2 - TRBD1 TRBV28 CASRKTGGDGYTF TGTGCCAGCAGGAAGACAGGGGGCGATGGCTACACCTTC
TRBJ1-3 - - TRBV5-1 CASSLALGRSSGNTIYF TGCGCCAGCAGCTTGGCCCTCGGACGGAGCTCTGGAAACACCATATATTTT
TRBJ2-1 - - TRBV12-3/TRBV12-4 CASSLSVYNEQFF TGTGCCAGCAGTTTGTCTGTCTACAATGAGCAGTTCTTC
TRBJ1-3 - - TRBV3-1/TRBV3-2 CASSQGTASGNTIYF TGTGCCAGCAGCCAAGGGACGGCCTCTGGAAACACCATATATTTT
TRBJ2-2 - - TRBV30 CAWMAGHPTGELFF TGTGCCTGGATGGCGGGACACCCCACCGGGGAGCTGTTTTTT
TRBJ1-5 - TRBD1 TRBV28 CASVGTGYQPQHF TGTGCCAGTGTGGGGACAGGGTATCAGCCCCAGCATTTT
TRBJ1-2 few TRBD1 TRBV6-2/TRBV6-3 CASSYGTGNYGYTF TGTGCCAGCAGTTACGGGACAGGGAACTATGGCTACACCTTC
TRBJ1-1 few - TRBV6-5 CASRKGGLAEAFF TGTGCCAGCAGGAAAGGGGGGTTAGCTGAAGCTTTCTTT
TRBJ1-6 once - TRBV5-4 CASKTSEGEHSPLHF TGTGCCAGCAAAACCTCGGAAGGGGAGCATTCACCCCTCCACTTT
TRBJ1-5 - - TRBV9 CASSVGGLQPQHF TGTGCCAGCAGCGTAGGGGGCCTTCAGCCCCAGCATTTT
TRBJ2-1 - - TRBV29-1 CSVETPTGVKYNEQFF TGCAGCGTTGAAACCCCGACAGGAGTAAAATACAATGAGCAGTTCTTC
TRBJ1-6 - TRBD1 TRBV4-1 CASSQTGTGGSPLHF TGCGCCAGCAGCCAAACCGGGACAGGGGGATCACCCCTCCACTTT
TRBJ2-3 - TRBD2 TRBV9 CASSLLGLAGTTDTQYF TGTGCCAGCAGCCTCCTCGGGCTAGCGGGGACCACAGATACGCAGTATTTT
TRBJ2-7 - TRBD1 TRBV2 CASSGGTGSYEQYF TGTGCCAGCAGTGGAGGGACAGGGAGCTACGAGCAGTACTTC
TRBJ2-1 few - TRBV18 CASSPQNEQFF TGTGCCAGCTCCCCTCAAAATGAGCAGTTCTTC
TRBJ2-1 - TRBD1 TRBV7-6 CASSGGTGSYNEQFF TGTGCCAGCAGCGGTGGGACAGGCTCCTACAATGAGCAGTTCTTC
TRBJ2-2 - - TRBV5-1 CASSLRERALSHLTGELFF TGCGCCAGCAGCTTGAGGGAGAGAGCTCTTTCCCACCTCACCGGGGAGCTGTTTTTT
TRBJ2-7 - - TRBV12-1 CASSHHPGGEQYF TGTGCCAGCAGCCACCACCCCGGGGGGGAGCAGTACTTC
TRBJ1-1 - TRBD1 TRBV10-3 CAISESQPRGLTQREDEAFF TGTGCCATCAGTGAGTCCCAACCCAGGGGGCTCACTCAACGGGAAGATGAAGCTTTCTTT
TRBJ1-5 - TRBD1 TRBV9 CASSVGQGVGQPQHF TGTGCCAGCAGCGTAGGACAGGGGGTAGGCCAGCCCCAGCATTTT
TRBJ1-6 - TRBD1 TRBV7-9 CASSRDSVSPLHF TGTGCCAGCAGCCGGGACAGTGTTTCACCCCTCCACTTT